A selection of T cell receptor beta chains follows, all from one sample in a study of OX40 agonist ivuxolimab in advanced cancers. TCRdb keeps only in-frame clones here, not all; method: immunoSEQ multiplex PCR. The sample contains 20,000 to 25,000 clones, roughly 82% of which appear only once. Specimen: CD4+ or CD8+ T cells sorted from blood, collected in a trial of the OX40 agonist ivuxolimab. These TCRs come from an adult with an advanced solid tumor such as melanoma, head and neck, liver or kidney cancer. CDR3s include the opening cysteine and the closing phenylalanine or tryptophan. D genes are given only for firm matches. Not every row has a clone size; where given, it reads once, few, many or a size class.

j_gene	v_gene	abundance	len	d_gene	CDR3nt	CDR3aa
TRBJ2-7	TRBV7-9	NA	16	NA	TGTGCCAGCAGCTTCCCGGCGGGGGCCCTCTCCTACGAGCAGTACTTC	CASSFPAGALSYEQYF
TRBJ2-7	TRBV5-1	NA	12	TRBD1	TGCGCCACAAGACAGGGTGGGGGCGAGCAGTACTTC	CATRQGGGEQYF
TRBJ2-7	TRBV30	once	13	NA	TGTGCCTGGAGATTCCGGCGGGGATACGAGCAGTACTTC	CAWRFRRGYEQYF
TRBJ2-1	TRBV27	NA	13	TRBD2	TGTGCCAGCAGCATGATGGGGGGGTCTGAGCAGTTCTTC	CASSMMGGSEQFF
TRBJ2-1	TRBV20-1	NA	11	NA	TGCAGTGCTAGCTCTGCCTATGAGCAGTTCTTC	CSASSAYEQFF
TRBJ1-1	TRBV11-3	NA	14	NA	TGTGCCAGCAGCTTAGGGACAGCGAACACTGAAGCTTTCTTT	CASSLGTANTEAFF
TRBJ2-7	TRBV5-1	once	13	TRBD1	TGCGCCAGCCACGAGGGACAGGGTTACGAGCAGTACTTC	CASHEGQGYEQYF
TRBJ2-3	TRBV7-9	NA	15	NA	TGTGCCAGCAGCCCTAAGGTACGGGTCGGAGATACGCAGTATTTT	CASSPKVRVGDTQYF
TRBJ2-1	TRBV28	NA	16	TRBD1	TGTGCCAGCAGTTTAGCAGGGACAGGGTCATACAATGAGCAGTTCTTC	CASSLAGTGSYNEQFF
TRBJ2-2	TRBV5-1	once	16	NA	TGCGCCAGCAGTCGGCGGGGGACAGACCCCACCGGGGAGCTGTTTTTT	CASSRRGTDPTGELFF
TRBJ1-2	TRBV11-2	NA	15	NA	TGTGCCAGCAGGCCGGGCATGACAGGAGGGTATGGCTACACCTTC	CASRPGMTGGYGYTF
TRBJ1-1	TRBV29-1	NA	12	NA	TGCAGCGTTGGGCTCGGGGACACTGAAGCTTTCTTT	CSVGLGDTEAFF
TRBJ1-1	TRBV7-3	NA	13	NA	TGTGCCAGCAGCCTAAAACGGGCCTCTGAAGCTTTCTTT	CASSLKRASEAFF
TRBJ2-1	TRBV6-6	NA	16	NA	TGTGCCAGCAGGGTGGGGATAGGGCGGGCGGCCAATGAGCAGTTCTTC	CASRVGIGRAANEQFF
TRBJ2-1	TRBV30	NA	16	TRBD2	TGTGCCTGGATTTCCCCTCAGGCGCGACTAGCCAGTGAGCAGTTCTTC	CAWISPQARLASEQFF
TRBJ1-4	TRBV19	NA	11	NA	TGTGCCAGTAGTATATATGAAAAACTGTTTTTT	CASSIYEKLFF
TRBJ1-1	TRBV4-2	NA	14	NA	TGTGCCAGCAGCCAAGGGGGGGGTAACACTGAAGCTTTCTTT	CASSQGGGNTEAFF
TRBJ1-4	TRBV19	NA	14	NA	TGTGCCGCCTCCGGGGCAGCAACTAATGAAAAACTGTTTTTT	CAASGAATNEKLFF
TRBJ1-2	TRBV11-2	NA	14	NA	TGTGCCAGCAGCACCCTACAGGGAGGGTATGGCTACACCTTC	CASSTLQGGYGYTF
TRBJ1-3	TRBV10-2	NA	11	NA	TGCGCCAGCAGTGACGGTTACACCATATATTTT	CASSDGYTIYF
TRBJ2-1	TRBV27	NA	17	TRBD2	TGTGCCAGCAGTTTATCTCCCGCTAGCGGTTTGGGTAATGAGCAGTTCTTC	CASSLSPASGLGNEQFF
TRBJ1-2	TRBV11-1	NA	13	TRBD1	TGTGCCAGCAGCTCCCGGGACAGCAATGGCTACACCTTC	CASSSRDSNGYTF
TRBJ1-2	TRBV27	NA	14	TRBD1	TGTGCCAGCAGCATCTCAACAGGGGGCAGTGGCTACACCTTC	CASSISTGGSGYTF
TRBJ2-1	TRBV14	NA	17	TRBD2	TGTGCCAGCAGCCAAGATCTATTGACTAGCGGAAGCAATGAGCAGTTCTTC	CASSQDLLTSGSNEQFF
TRBJ2-1	TRBV6-5	NA	16	TRBD2	TGTGCCAGCAGTTACCAGCGGGAGGGCCCTTACAATGAGCAGTTCTTC	CASSYQREGPYNEQFF
TRBJ1-4	TRBV14	NA	17	TRBD1	TGTGCCAGCAGCCAAGTACCGGGACAGGGGATCGGTGAAAAACTGTTTTTT	CASSQVPGQGIGEKLFF
TRBJ1-2	TRBV7-8	NA	13	NA	TGTGCCAGCAGCTTAGGGGGGGACTATGGCTACACCTTC	CASSLGGDYGYTF
TRBJ2-5	TRBV7-9	NA	17	TRBD1	TGTGCCAGCAGCTTCGTCCCGGTGGGGTACAGGGGAGAGACCCAGTACTTC	CASSFVPVGYRGETQYF
TRBJ1-4	TRBV5-6	few	17	TRBD1	TGTGCCAGCAGCACCCTACAGGGGGCAGTGGCTAATGAAAAACTGTTTTTT	CASSTLQGAVANEKLFF
TRBJ1-3	TRBV6-1	NA	16	NA	TGTGCCAGCAGTGATAGTTTGGGCATCTCTGGAAACACCATATATTTT	CASSDSLGISGNTIYF
TRBJ2-1	TRBV5-1	NA	17	TRBD2	TGCGCCAGCAGCTCCCAGCCGGGAGCGGGAGTGAACAATGAGCAGTTCTTC	CASSSQPGAGVNNEQFF
TRBJ2-7	TRBV6-5	NA	14	NA	TGTGCCAGCAGTTACTCATTACGGCAGATCGAGCAGTACTTC	CASSYSLRQIEQYF
TRBJ1-1	TRBV6-5	NA	16	TRBD1	TGTGCCAGCAGTTCCGGGACAGGACCCATGAACACTGAAGCTTTCTTT	CASSSGTGPMNTEAFF
TRBJ1-5	TRBV19	NA	14	TRBD1	TGTGCCAGTAGTATTGGGACAGGTAATCAGCCCCAGCATTTT	CASSIGTGNQPQHF
TRBJ2-1	TRBV19	NA	15	TRBD2	TGTGCCAGTAAGGAGGGACTATGGGTCTCCAATGAGCAGTTCTTC	CASKEGLWVSNEQFF
TRBJ2-2	TRBV4-1	NA	17	TRBD2	TGCGCCAGCAGCCAAACTAGCGGGAGGGCCAACACCGGGGAGCTGTTTTTT	CASSQTSGRANTGELFF
TRBJ2-5	TRBV18	NA	13	NA	TGTGCCAGCTCACCTGGCTTACAAGAGACCCAGTACTTC	CASSPGLQETQYF
TRBJ2-3	TRBV6-5	NA	15	NA	TGTGCCAGCAGCACACCCAGGGTTAGCACAGATACGCAGTATTTT	CASSTPRVSTDTQYF
TRBJ2-3	TRBV7-3	once	15	TRBD1	TGTGCCAGCAGCCCGACAGGGGGCAGCACAGATACGCAGTATTTT	CASSPTGGSTDTQYF
TRBJ1-5	TRBV7-3	NA	14	NA	TGTGCCAGCAGCTTAGCAGGGACGGATCAGCCCCAGCATTTT	CASSLAGTDQPQHF
TRBJ1-2	TRBV14	medium-sized	15	NA	TGTGCCAGCAGCCACGTACAGGGTTGGAGCTATGGCTACACCTTC	CASSHVQGWSYGYTF
TRBJ2-7	TRBV27	NA	15	TRBD2	TGTGCCAGCAGACTTAGCGGGGGGGCCATATACGAGCAGTACTTC	CASRLSGGAIYEQYF
TRBJ2-3	TRBV7-8	once	17	NA	TGTGCCAGCAGCTTAAGGGCCAACGTTGGAGGCACAGATACGCAGTATTTT	CASSLRANVGGTDTQYF
TRBJ2-7	TRBV28	few	12	NA	TGTGCCAGCCAGGGAGTTAACTACGAGCAGTACTTC	CASQGVNYEQYF
TRBJ2-2	TRBV6-5	NA	13	TRBD1	TGTGCCAGCAGCCCAGGGGGCCCCGGGGAGCTGTTTTTT	CASSPGGPGELFF
TRBJ2-7	TRBV2	NA	12	NA	TGTGCCAGCAGTGACGACCGGGAGGAGCAGTACTTC	CASSDDREEQYF
TRBJ1-2	TRBV19	NA	14	NA	TGTGCCAGTAGTATAGCGGCAGGCAACTATGGCTACACCTTC	CASSIAAGNYGYTF
TRBJ2-7	TRBV6-6	NA	16	TRBD1	TGTGCCAGCAATAAGGGAGGCGGGACAGGCCTTTACGAGCAGTACTTC	CASNKGGGTGLYEQYF
TRBJ2-3	TRBV25-1	NA	14	NA	TGTGCCAGCAGTGAAATGGGAAGCACAGATACGCAGTATTTT	CASSEMGSTDTQYF
TRBJ2-7	TRBV6-5	NA	12	NA	TGTGCCAGCAGTTCCTCCTCCTACGAGCAGTACTTC	CASSSSSYEQYF